The 21 T cell receptor beta chains below all came from one sample that was sequenced in a study of blood T cell repertoires in COVID-19. TCRdb keeps only in-frame clones here, not all; method: immunoSEQ multiplex PCR. The profile covers more than 100,000 clones, with almost 85% appearing a single time and over 1.1% taken by the ten largest. Material: peripheral blood. The receptor set was obtained from a man in his sixties with acute or convalescent COVID-19.

This chain joins TRBV5-1 and TRBJ1-2; 8 nucleotides align to TRBD1. This CDR3 has 16 residues. CDR1 is SGHRS and CDR2 is YFSETQ in the germline V gene. The V and J ends lost 4 bases and 6 bases, in that order; junction bases with no gene match: 14. This CDR3 is CASSGTGTGFRNGYTF. DNA of the CDR3: TGCGCCAGCAGCGGGACCGGGACAGGCTTTCGGAATGGCTACACCTTC.

J is TRBJ2-3 and V is TRBV10-2; tentative D call: TRBD2 (6 bases). Germline V gene lookup returns CDR1 WSHSY and CDR2 SAAADI. The CDR3 length is 13 residues. V was trimmed by 2 bases and J by 7 bases, leaving 10 bases between them. CDR3 loop: CASSEGGRNTQYF. CDR3 nucleotides: TGCGCCAGCAGTGAGGGAGGGCGCAATACGCAGTATTTT.

This sequence joins TRBV30 and TRBJ1-3; perhaps TRBD1 as D (5 bases). This CDR3 has 14 residues. V was trimmed by 2 bases and J by 0 bases, leaving 8 bases between them. Germline lookup yields CDR1 GTSNPN and CDR2 SVGIG (reference sequence). CDR3: CAWSTGTSGNTIYF. CDR3 bases: TGTGCCTGGAGTACAGGAACCTCTGGAAACACCATATATTTT.

The J gene is TRBJ1-4, the V gene TRBV7-9; possible D gene TRBD1, 5 bases. Trimming cost V 5 bases and J 12 bases, with 13 bases left between them. The CDR3 runs to 12 residues. The germline CDR1 and CDR2 sequences are SEHNR and FQNEAQ (reference sequence). CDR3 protein: CASSGVWGELFF. Here the CDR3 DNA reads TGTGCCAGCAGCGGGGTCTGGGGGGAACTGTTTTTT.

This chain links TRBV7-6 with TRBJ2-7; 7 bases are a match to TRBD1. The CDR3 has 13 residues. Germline CDR1 SGHVS, CDR2 FNYEAQ. With 4 bases clipped from V and 4 bases from J, the junction kept 4 bases outside the gene matches. The CDR3 loop reads CASSSTTGYEQYF. The CDR3 DNA sequence: TGTGCCAGCAGCTCAACGACAGGGTACGAGCAGTACTTC.

The chain couples TRBV5-1 to TRBJ2-1; perhaps TRBD1 as D (5 bases). The germline V gene has CDR1 SGHRS and CDR2 YFSETQ. Trimming shortened V by 1 base and J by 7 bases, and 15 bases separated the two germline ends. The CDR3 consists of 15 residues. The CDR3 spells CASSLWPGSPNEQFF. In DNA form, the CDR3 reads TGCGCCAGCAGCTTGTGGCCAGGGTCTCCGAATGAGCAGTTCTTC.

This clone was detected only a few times. V gene TRBV19 combines with J gene TRBJ1-5; 9 nucleotides match TRBD1. The CDR3 runs to 15 residues. Trimming at V came to 7 bases and at J to 6 bases, leaving 10 bases not matched to a gene. Germline V gene data show CDR1 as LNHDA and CDR2 as SQIVND (reference sequence). As DNA, the CDR3 is TGTGCCAGTAACTCCGACAGGGGGGCTTTTCAGCCCCAGCATTTT. Translated, it gives CASNSDRGAFQPQHF.

The chain couples TRBV9 to TRBJ1-2; TRBD1 is a possible D gene (6 bases). Germline CDR1 reads SGDLS; CDR2 reads YYNGEE. This CDR3 is built from 14 residues. V was cut by 0 bases and J by 3 bases, with 9 bases left in between. The CDR3 reads CASSVGSGDYGYTF. The CDR3 nucleotides are TGTGCCAGCAGCGTAGGGTCAGGGGACTATGGCTACACCTTC.

The rearrangement links TRBV30 to TRBJ1-2, with D tentatively TRBD1 (6 bases). This CDR3 region has 12 residues. Trimming pared 2 bases from V and 10 bases from J, leaving 14 bases between. Germline assignment: CDR1 GTSNPN and CDR2 SVGIG (reference sequence). The CDR3 is CAWSPEGTPYTF. DNA of the CDR3: TGTGCCTGGAGTCCGGAAGGGACACCCTACACCTTC.

In DNA, the CDR3 is TGTGCCAGCAGCCCTAGACTAGCGGGAGAGGCAGATACGCAGTATTTT. It translates to CASSPRLAGEADTQYF. The chain combines TRBV4-2 with TRBJ2-3; 12 bases match TRBD2. V shed 4 bases and J 4 bases; nucleotides not matched to a gene: 6. From germline, CDR1 is LGHNA and CDR2 YNFKEQ. This CDR3 comprises 16 residues.

A word on this clone: This same CDR3 is encoded by further DNA sequences in the sample. V is TRBV30 and J is TRBJ2-5; 7 nucleotides agree with TRBD2. The CDR3 spans 12 residues. With V trimmed by 0 bases and J by 5 bases, 0 bases remained unmatched. Looked up from germline, CDR1 is GTSNPN and CDR2 is SVGIG (reference sequence). CDR3 amino acids: CAWSVGGETQYF. In DNA form, the CDR3 reads TGTGCCTGGAGTGTGGGGGGGGAGACCCAGTACTTC. Full variable domain (remainder filled in from reference TRBV30 and TRBJ2-5): SQTIHQWPATLVQPVGSPLSLECTVEGTSNPNLYWYRQAAGRGLQLLFYSVGIGQISSEVPQNLSASRPQDRQFILSSKKLLLSDSGFYLCAWSVGGETQYFGPGTRLLVL.

The CDR3 loop reads CASSQGDYGYTF. The DNA for the CDR3 is TGTGCCAGCAGCCAGGGAGACTATGGCTACACCTTC. J is TRBJ1-2 and V is TRBV3-1 (or the pseudogene TRBV3-2); D unclear. This CDR3 has 12 residues. The ends were cut back, 3 bases at V and 3 bases at J, with 5 bases in the middle. Germline CDR1 LGHDT, CDR2 YNNKEL (reference sequence).

The rearrangement uses TRBV2 and TRBJ1-2; 9 bases fit TRBD1. V was clipped by 4 bases and J by 7 bases; unmatched bases: 10. The CDR3 covers 15 residues. Germline values: CDR1 SNHLY, CDR2 FYNNEI. The CDR3 sequence is CASSVETGGRSGYTF. The CDR3 nucleotides are TGTGCCAGCAGTGTGGAGACAGGGGGGAGGAGTGGCTACACCTTC.

This clone was counted a single time. The V and J genes are TRBV5-1 and TRBJ2-5, with TRBD1 matching over 7 bases. CDR3 length equals 15 residues. The V and J ends lost 1 base and 4 bases, in that order; junction bases with no gene match: 7. CDR1 is SGHRS and CDR2 is YFSETQ in the germline V gene. For the CDR3, the DNA is TGCGCCAGCAGCTTGCAGCAGGGGGTAGGAGAGACCCAGTACTTC. Translation: CASSLQQGVGETQYF.

This sequence joins TRBV18 and TRBJ2-3; the D gene is possibly TRBD2 (5 bases). This CDR3 has 12 residues. V was cut by 6 bases and J by 3 bases, with 7 bases left in between. CDR1 is KGHSH and CDR2 is LQKENI in the germline V gene. The CDR3, as DNA: TGTGCCAGCTCGGACTCAACAGATACGCAGTATTTT. It is translated as CASSDSTDTQYF.

V gene TRBV7-6 combines with J gene TRBJ2-7; TRBD1 matches at 9 bases. CDR3 length equals 13 residues. CDR1 is SGHVS and CDR2 is FNYEAQ in the germline V gene. V shed 5 bases, J shed 5 bases, and the junction held 4 bases outside the gene matches. This chain's CDR3 is CASSNRGRDEQYF. The CDR3, as DNA: TGTGCCAGCAGCAACAGGGGGCGGGACGAGCAGTACTTC.

In the case of this clone: Different DNA sequences within this sample yield the same CDR3. The gene calls are TRBV5-1 and TRBJ1-1; 9 bases are shared with TRBD1. Per germline, CDR1 SGHRS and CDR2 YFSETQ. CDR3 length: 14 amino acids. V shed 4 bases, J shed 2 bases, and the junction held 3 bases outside the gene matches. CDR3 loop: CASSRGQGNTEAFF. CDR3 nucleotides: TGCGCCAGCAGCCGGGGACAGGGAAACACTGAAGCTTTCTTT.

This clone was observed a handful of times. The CDR3 bases are TGCGCCACCTCGTCCGGGACAAGTACCTACGAGCAGTACTTC. Its protein product is CATSSGTSTYEQYF. The chain employs TRBV10-1 and TRBJ2-7; tentative D call: TRBD1 (6 bases). Trimming stripped 10 bases from V and 2 bases from J, with 18 bases between. The CDR3 extends over 14 amino acids. The germline CDR1 and CDR2 sequences are WNHNN and SYGVQD (reference sequence).

This rearrangement joins TRBV10-3 to TRBJ1-3, with TRBD1 as a possible D gene (5 bases). Trimming removed 2 bases at V and 2 bases at J, with 10 bases between. The CDR3 contains 15 residues. Germline V gives CDR1 ENHRY, CDR2 SYGVKD. In DNA form, the CDR3 reads TGTGCCATCAGTGAGGGTCAGGGTGCTGGAAACACCATATATTTT. Its protein is CAISEGQGAGNTIYF.

The chain has TRBV7-3 and TRBJ1-6, with D possibly TRBD1 on 5 matching bases. The CDR3 length is 16 residues. The ends were cut back, 7 bases at V and 9 bases at J, with 22 bases in the middle. Per germline, CDR1 SGHTA and CDR2 FQGTGA. The CDR3 protein is CASTSRGPLCGSPLHF. In DNA, the CDR3 is TGTGCCAGCACCTCAAGGGGCCCGTTGTGTGGTTCACCCCTCCACTTT.

This rearrangement joins TRBV10-3 to TRBJ1-3, with D maybe TRBD1 (6 bases). This CDR3 has 14 residues. Per germline, CDR1 ENHRY and CDR2 SYGVKD. V was pared by 3 bases and J by 2 bases, with 8 bases between. Here the CDR3 reads CAISDEGAGNTIYF. CDR3 nucleotide sequence: TGTGCCATCAGTGATGAGGGGGCTGGAAACACCATATATTTT.